The 7 T cell receptor beta chains below come from one sample, sequenced in a study of blood T cells in healthy people across ages. A second PCR, run for about 7 to 11 cycles, used a sample-barcoded 5' primer plus a J-beta primer mix. Via MiXCR, TCRdb re-called the 5' RACE reads, giving one row per CDR3 protein. The sample contains approximately 2,000,000 distinct CDR3 sequences, about 39% of which appear only once. Specimen: blood. The receptors originated from a human donor in good health.

This clonotype showed up just a few times. The chain joins TRBV4-3 to TRBJ2-7; 9 nucleotides align to TRBD1. Germline V gives CDR1 LGHNA, CDR2 YSLEER. J gave up 3 bases and V 0 bases, and 12 bases lay outside the gene matches. This CDR3 has 18 residues. The CDR3 loop reads CASSQDSIRWDRVYEQYF. The DNA of the CDR3 is TGCGCCAGCAGCCAAGATAGTATCAGATGGGACAGGGTCTACGAGCAGTACTTC.

This clonotype was counted between two and nine times. V is TRBV29-1 and J is TRBJ2-3, with D perhaps given as TRBD1 or TRBD2 (5 bases each). V lost 6 bases to trimming and J lost 1 base, with 20 bases between them. This CDR3 has 16 residues. Germline V lookup: CDR1 SQVTM, CDR2 ANQGSEA. The DNA of the CDR3 is TGCAGCGTCGCCCCGGGGCAGGGTGGGGGCACAGATACGCAGTATTTT. Amino acid sequence: CSVAPGQGGGTDTQYF.

The chain uses TRBV29-1 and TRBJ2-5; 8 bases fit TRBD2. V shed 3 bases, J shed 4 bases, and the junction held 10 bases outside the gene matches. The CDR3 is 15 amino acids. Germline V gene data show CDR1 as SQVTM and CDR2 as ANQGSEA. The CDR3 nucleotides read TGCAGCGTTGAGATAAGCGGGGGCCCCGGAGAGACCCAGTACTTC. Residues: CSVEISGGPGETQYF.

This clonotype was seen more than once but under ten times. The chain has TRBV25-1 and TRBJ1-1; no reliable D call. V lost 5 bases, J lost 6 bases, and 19 bases lay in between. The CDR3 is 15 amino acids. CDR1 and CDR2 from the germline V gene are MGHDK and SYGVNS. The CDR3 spells CASSHAFLSRPEAFF. The CDR3 nucleotides read TGTGCCAGCAGTCACGCTTTCCTTTCGCGACCTGAAGCTTTCTTT.

This clonotype has just a few counts. The chain is built from TRBV12-3 or TRBV12-4 and TRBJ1-5, with TRBD1 matching over 11 bases. CDR3 size: 14 residues. After removal of 4 bases from V and 6 bases from J, the junction contained 2 bases not matched to a gene. The CDR3 region has the DNA TGTGCCAGCAGTTCCGGGACAGGGGGTCAGCCCCAGCATTTT. It encodes CASSSGTGGQPQHF.

This clonotype appeared many times. V and J are TRBV2 and TRBJ2-5; 9 bases fit TRBD2. Germline-derived CDR1 and CDR2 are SNHLY and FYNNEI. This CDR3 contains 14 residues. V lost 6 bases to trimming and J lost 5 bases; unmatched junction nucleotides: 7. CDR3 protein: CASRRGGQRETQYF. As DNA, the CDR3 is TGTGCCAGCAGGCGGGGGGGCCAGAGGGAGACCCAGTACTTC.

CDR3 residues: CSARELAGYNEQYF. The CDR3, as DNA: TGCAGTGCTAGGGAACTAGCGGGGTACAATGAGCAGTACTTC. The V gene is TRBV20-1, the J gene TRBJ2-1; 10 bases fit TRBD2. The DNA matches TRBJ2-7 better at its end, which makes the J call doubtful. Germline CDR1 DFQATT, CDR2 SNEGSKA (reference sequence). The CDR3 is 14 amino acids.